The present T cell receptor beta chain was sequenced within a study of blood T cell repertoires in COVID-19. Study overall: PBMCs, B-cell-depleted T cells, or T cells were the source of the cDNA or gDNA that made up the material.

For recovered donors of Cohort 3, there were two negative PCRs, clearance, or symptom resolution. Using immunoSEQ multiplex PCR, the repertoire was profiled, and TCRdb retains in-frame clones only, with some absent. The data hold some 200,000 clones, with 80% to 85% observed a single time. Trimming cost V 3 bases and J 0 bases, with 17 bases left between them. Germline V gives CDR1 SGHAT, CDR2 FQNNGV. The CDR3 is 18 residues long. This receptor was identified in a man aged 40-55 years who had recovered from COVID-19. The sequencing input was PBMCs or T cells enriched from blood (not recorded which). The chain couples TRBV11-2 to TRBJ2-2, with D perhaps matching TRBD2 (6 bases). The CDR3 spells CASSLPAWRGANTGELFF. CDR3 nucleotide sequence: TGTGCCAGCAGCTTGCCCGCCTGGCGGGGAGCGAACACCGGGGAGCTGTTTTTT. Filled out from reference TRBV11-2 and TRBJ2-2, the complete variable domain reads EAGVAQSPRYKIIEKRQSVAFWCNPISGHATLYWYQQILGQGPKLLIQFQNNGVVDDSQLPKDRFSAERLKGVDSTLKIQPAKLEDSAVYLCASSLPAWRGANTGELFFGEGSRLTVL.